The 18 T cell receptor beta chains listed next were all sequenced from one sample in a study of blood T cells in healthy people across ages. A second PCR of about 7 to 12 cycles used a sample-barcoded 5' primer and a J-beta primer mix. TCRdb fed the 5' RACE reads into MiXCR, producing one record per CDR3 protein. This table holds roughly 2 million distinct CDR3 sequences, around half found once. Specimen: blood. The source is a woman in her forties in good health.

V gene TRBV20-1 combines with J gene TRBJ2-3, with 8 bases aligning to TRBD2. V gave up 1 base and J gave up 2 bases; unmatched junction bases: 8. Germline lookup yields CDR1 DFQATT and CDR2 SNEGSKA (reference sequence). There are 16 residues in the CDR3. CDR3 residues: CSARAMTSAYTDTQYF. CDR3 sequence (DNA): TGCAGTGCTAGAGCCATGACTAGCGCATACACAGATACGCAGTATTTT.

The chain couples TRBV9 to TRBJ2-3; TRBD1 might be the D (6 bases). CDR1 and CDR2 from the germline V gene are SGDLS and YYNGEE. This CDR3 comprises 15 residues. Trimming shortened V by 3 bases and J by 3 bases, and 14 bases separated the two germline ends. For the CDR3, the DNA is TGTGCCAGCAGCGACTACGCTACAGGGACAGATACGCAGTATTTT. Residues: CASSDYATGTDTQYF.

This chain connects TRBV7-2 to TRBJ1-2, with D perhaps matching TRBD1 (6 bases). Germline V lookup: CDR1 SGHTA, CDR2 FQGNSA. The germline V and J ends were trimmed by 0 bases and 0 bases, with 8 bases remaining between them. CDR3 length equals 15 residues. The DNA of the CDR3 is TGTGCCAGCAGCTTAGCCACAGGGCCTAACTATGGCTACACCTTC. Protein product: CASSLATGPNYGYTF. The whole variable domain, remainder taken from reference TRBV7-2 and TRBJ1-2, is GAGVSQSPSNKVTEKGKDVELRCDPISGHTALYWYRQSLGQGLEFLIYFQGNSAPDKSGLPSDRFSAERTGGSVSTLTIQRTQQEDSAVYLCASSLATGPNYGYTFGSGTRLTVV.

In this sample, this clonotype turned up a few times. V is TRBV20-1 and J is TRBJ1-2, with 7 bases identical to TRBD1. The CDR3 has 13 residues. The V segment lost 4 bases and the J segment 0 bases; nucleotides outside the gene matches: 2. CDR1 is DFQATT and CDR2 is SNEGSKA in the germline V gene (reference sequence). CDR3 in DNA: TGCAGTGCTATCCAGGGGGCTAACTATGGCTACACCTTC. This sequence encodes CSAIQGANYGYTF.

This chain links TRBV24-1 with TRBJ2-5; 7 bases are shared with TRBD1. Germline loops: CDR1 KGHDR, CDR2 SFDVKD. This CDR3 region has 13 residues. V lost 8 bases, J lost 5 bases, and 7 bases stayed unmatched. The CDR3 is CATTEGARETQYF. The DNA of the CDR3 is TGTGCCACCACTGAGGGGGCCCGCGAGACCCAGTACTTC.

The chain links TRBV25-1 to TRBJ1-1, with D maybe TRBD1 (5 bases). Germline CDR1 reads MGHDK; CDR2 reads SYGVNS. Trimming pared 4 bases from V and 10 bases from J, leaving 16 bases between. The CDR3 is 13 amino acids. The CDR3 here is CASSALRERGAFF. The DNA of the CDR3 is TGTGCCAGCAGTGCGCTCAGGGAACGGGGAGCTTTCTTT.

This chain links TRBV20-1 with TRBJ1-5; TRBD1 is a possible D gene (6 bases). Germline CDR1 reads DFQATT; CDR2 reads SNEGSKA (reference sequence). This CDR3 region has 13 residues. Trimming removed 5 bases at V and 6 bases at J, with 14 bases between. CDR3 bases: TGCAGTGCTGGGGGCCGGGGCTTTCAGCCCCAGCATTTT. This codes for CSAGGRGFQPQHF.

V gene TRBV3-1 combines with J gene TRBJ2-5, with 16 bases identical to TRBD2. Germline lookup yields CDR1 LGHDT and CDR2 YNNKEL (reference sequence). The CDR3 runs 17 residues. Germline trimming cut 2 bases from V and 5 bases from J; bases unmatched to any gene: 5. CDR3 loop: CASSQPGLAGGLETQYF. The CDR3 DNA is TGTGCCAGCAGCCAACCGGGACTAGCGGGGGGGCTCGAGACCCAGTACTTC.

The chain links TRBV7-9 to TRBJ1-5; D gene uncertain. CDR3 length: 14 amino acids. Germline V gene sequence: CDR1 SEHNR, CDR2 FQNEAQ (reference sequence). Trimming removed 1 base at V and 5 bases at J, with 9 bases between. The CDR3 protein is CASSLDEGYQPQHF. The CDR3 nucleotides are TGTGCCAGCAGCTTAGACGAGGGCTATCAGCCCCAGCATTTT.

This chain connects TRBV4-1 to TRBJ2-3; D gene unclear. CDR1 is MGHRA and CDR2 is YSYEKL in the germline V gene. The V and J ends lost 4 bases and 0 bases respectively, with 20 bases between them. This CDR3 is built from 18 residues. The CDR3 region is CASSPLKNTGPSTDTQYF. As DNA, the CDR3 is TGCGCCAGCAGCCCATTAAAGAACACCGGCCCTAGCACAGATACGCAGTATTTT.

This clonotype was observed a handful of times. The rearrangement joins TRBV6-1 to TRBJ2-4; D not certain. This CDR3 contains 16 residues. The ends were cut back, 1 base at V and 3 bases at J, with 13 bases in the middle. Looked up from germline, CDR1 is MNHNS and CDR2 is SASEGT. The CDR3: CASSEGSGQHKNIQYF. As DNA, the CDR3 is TGTGCCAGCAGTGAAGGGTCGGGTCAGCACAAAAACATTCAGTACTTC.

The V and J genes are TRBV7-2 and TRBJ2-3, with D hard to call. The V end was cut by 1 base, the J end by 1 base, with 18 bases between. The germline CDR1 and CDR2 sequences are SGHTA and FQGNSA. The CDR3 is 18 residues long. CDR3 DNA sequence: TGTGCCAGCAGCTTAGTAGGGATTGTGTTAGCACGCACAGATACGCAGTATTTT. Translated: CASSLVGIVLARTDTQYF.

CDR3: CASSLRGQISYEQYF. The CDR3 nucleotides are TGTGCCAGCAGCTTAAGGGGCCAGATCTCCTACGAGCAGTACTTC. The rearrangement uses TRBV7-9 and TRBJ2-7; a possible D gene is TRBD1 (5 bases). Deletions cut 2 bases from V and 0 bases from J, with 11 bases between. The CDR3 consists of 15 residues. Germline V lookup: CDR1 SEHNR, CDR2 FQNEAQ (reference sequence).

In this sample, this clonotype turned up a few times. V gene TRBV4-1 combines with J gene TRBJ2-3; the D call may be TRBD1 or TRBD2 (6 bases each). The CDR3 spans 16 residues. CDR1 and CDR2 from the germline V gene are MGHRA and YSYEKL. The V and J ends lost 5 bases and 0 bases respectively, with 15 bases between them. The CDR3 bases are TGCGCCAGCAGCGCCCAGGGGACTGATAGCACAGATACGCAGTATTTT. Protein: CASSAQGTDSTDTQYF.

This clonotype was recorded only once. This chain's CDR3 is CSARGSSGTPNYGYTF. CDR3 DNA: TGCAGTGCTAGAGGCTCCTCGGGGACGCCAAACTATGGCTACACCTTC. V and J are TRBV20-1 and TRBJ1-2; weak D call: TRBD1 (5 bases). CDR3 length equals 16 residues. V was cut by 1 base and J by 2 bases, with 17 bases left in between. The germline CDR1 and CDR2 sequences are DFQATT and SNEGSKA (reference sequence).

This clonotype occurred a few times. This chain uses TRBV5-1 with TRBJ2-4, with D uncertain. Trimming took 4 bases from V and 3 from J, leaving 8 bases between them. Germline V gives CDR1 SGHRS, CDR2 YFSETQ. The CDR3 consists of 13 residues. In nucleotides, the CDR3 is TGCGCCAGCAGCCCGGACGGCAAAAACATTCAGTACTTC. Protein sequence: CASSPDGKNIQYF.

In this sample, this clonotype turned up a few times. The CDR3 region is CASSLSAGEQFF. CDR3 in DNA: TGTGCCAGCAGCCTTTCAGCGGGAGAACAGTTCTTC. The chain employs TRBV4-2 and TRBJ2-1, with 8 positions matching TRBD2. With 4 bases clipped from V and 13 bases from J, the junction kept 6 bases outside the gene matches. Germline values: CDR1 LGHNA, CDR2 YNFKEQ. CDR3 length: 12 amino acids.

The table lists this clonotype with a few counts. The V gene is TRBV7-2, the J gene TRBJ1-2; TRBD1 might be the D (5 bases). Germline CDR1 reads SGHTA; CDR2 reads FQGNSA. The CDR3 is 13 amino acids. Trimming shortened V by 5 bases and J by 8 bases, and 15 bases separated the two germline ends. CDR3 nucleotides: TGTGCCAGCAGCCGACCTCTCCGGGACGGCTACACCTTC. This sequence encodes CASSRPLRDGYTF.